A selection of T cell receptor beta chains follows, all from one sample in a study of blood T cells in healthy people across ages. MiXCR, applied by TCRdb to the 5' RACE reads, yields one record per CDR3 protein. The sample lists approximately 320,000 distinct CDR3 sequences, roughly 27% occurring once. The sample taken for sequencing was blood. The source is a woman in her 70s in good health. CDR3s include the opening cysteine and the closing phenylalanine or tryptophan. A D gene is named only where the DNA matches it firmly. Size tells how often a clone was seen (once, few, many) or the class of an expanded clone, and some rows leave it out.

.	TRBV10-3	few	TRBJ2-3	CAISLGADGADTQYF	TGTGCCATCAGCCTTGGGGCGGATGGGGCAGATACGCAGTATTTT
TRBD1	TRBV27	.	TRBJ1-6	CASTDRGNSPLHF	TGTGCCAGTACCGACAGGGGTAATTCACCCCTCCACTTT
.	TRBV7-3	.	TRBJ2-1	CASSLNRDEQFF	TGTGCCAGCAGCTTAAATCGGGATGAGCAGTTCTTC
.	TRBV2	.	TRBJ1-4	CASARGNEKLFF	TGTGCCAGCGCGCGGGGGAATGAAAAACTGTTTTTT
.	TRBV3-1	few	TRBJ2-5	CASGARFQETQYF	TGTGCCAGCGGGGCAAGGTTCCAAGAGACCCAGTACTTC
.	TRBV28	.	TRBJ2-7	CASSLWGAGTLQYF	TGTGCCAGCAGTTTATGGGGGGCGGGGACTTTGCAGTACTTC
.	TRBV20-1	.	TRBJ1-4	CSARRPSRDEKLFF	TGCAGTGCACGTCGACCGTCCCGGGACGAAAAACTGTTTTTT
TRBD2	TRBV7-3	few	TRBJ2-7	CASSPGGGLLYEQYF	TGTGCCAGCAGTCCCGGTGGGGGACTACTCTACGAGCAGTACTTC
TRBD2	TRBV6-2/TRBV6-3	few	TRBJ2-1	CASSRRGLAGVIAYNEQFF	TGTGCCAGCAGCCGAAGGGGTCTAGCGGGAGTAATAGCCTACAATGAGCAGTTCTTC
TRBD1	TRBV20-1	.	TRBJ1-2	CSAKDRAGYTF	TGCAGTGCTAAAGACAGGGCTGGCTACACCTTC
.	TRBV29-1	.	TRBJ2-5	CSAGTLQETQYF	TGCAGCGCTGGGACCCTACAAGAGACCCAGTACTTC
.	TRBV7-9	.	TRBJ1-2	CASSLERSYGYTF	TGTGCCAGCAGCTTGGAGAGGTCCTATGGCTACACCTTC
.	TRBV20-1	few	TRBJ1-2	CSASKGGEGYTF	TGCAGTGCTAGCAAGGGTGGCGAAGGCTACACCTTC
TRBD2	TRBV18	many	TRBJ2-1	CASSPLAGDNEQFF	TGTGCCAGCTCACCGCTAGCGGGGGACAATGAGCAGTTCTTC
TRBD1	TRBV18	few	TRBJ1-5	CASSTATGGTNQPQHF	TGTGCCAGCTCAACGGCGACAGGGGGGACCAATCAGCCCCAGCATTTT
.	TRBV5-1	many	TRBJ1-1	CASSPSGREAFF	TGCGCCAGCAGCCCGAGCGGACGTGAAGCTTTCTTT
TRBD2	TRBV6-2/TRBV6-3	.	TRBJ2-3	CANRPPRGTSDTQYF	TGTGCCAACAGGCCGCCGCGGGGGACCTCGGATACGCAGTATTTT
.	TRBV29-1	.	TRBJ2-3	CSVDRGTQYF	TGCAGCGTTGATCGGGGTACGCAGTATTTT